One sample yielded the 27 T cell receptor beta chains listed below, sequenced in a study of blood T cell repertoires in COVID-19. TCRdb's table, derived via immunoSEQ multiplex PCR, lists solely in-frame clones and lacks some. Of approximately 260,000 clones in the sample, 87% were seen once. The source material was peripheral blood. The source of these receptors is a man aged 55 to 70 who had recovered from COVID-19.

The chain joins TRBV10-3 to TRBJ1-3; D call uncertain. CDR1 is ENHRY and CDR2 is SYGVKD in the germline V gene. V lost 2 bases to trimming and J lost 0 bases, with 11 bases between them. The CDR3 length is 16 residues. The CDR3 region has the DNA TGTGCCATCAGTGAGGGTTTTAGACACTCTGGAAACACCATATATTTT. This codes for CAISEGFRHSGNTIYF.

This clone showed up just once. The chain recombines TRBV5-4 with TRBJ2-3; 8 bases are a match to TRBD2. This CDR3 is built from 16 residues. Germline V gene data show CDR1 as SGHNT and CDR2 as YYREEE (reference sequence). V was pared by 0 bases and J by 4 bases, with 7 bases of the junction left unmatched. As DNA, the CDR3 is TGTGCCAGCAGCTTGGCCGGGGGGGGCGGGGCAGATACGCAGTATTTT. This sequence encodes CASSLAGGGGADTQYF.

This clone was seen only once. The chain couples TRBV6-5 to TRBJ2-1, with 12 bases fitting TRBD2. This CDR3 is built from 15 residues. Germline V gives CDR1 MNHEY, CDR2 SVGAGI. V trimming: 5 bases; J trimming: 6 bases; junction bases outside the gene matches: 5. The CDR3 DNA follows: TGTGCCAGCAGTCTAGCGGGGGGGCCGATCAATGAGCAGTTCTTC. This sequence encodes CASSLAGGPINEQFF.

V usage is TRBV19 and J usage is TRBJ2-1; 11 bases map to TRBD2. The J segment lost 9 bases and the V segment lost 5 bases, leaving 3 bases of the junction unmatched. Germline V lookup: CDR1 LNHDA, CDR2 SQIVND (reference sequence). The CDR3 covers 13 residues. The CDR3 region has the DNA TGTGCCAGTAGTTTAGCGGGGGGGCCTGAGCAGTTCTTC. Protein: CASSLAGGPEQFF.

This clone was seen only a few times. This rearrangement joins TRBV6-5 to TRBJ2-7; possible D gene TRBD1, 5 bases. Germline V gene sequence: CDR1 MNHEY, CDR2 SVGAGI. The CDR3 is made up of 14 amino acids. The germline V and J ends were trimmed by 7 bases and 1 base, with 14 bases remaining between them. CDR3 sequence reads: CASTPSTGSYEQYF. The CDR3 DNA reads TGTGCCAGCACTCCCAGCACAGGATCCTACGAGCAGTACTTC.

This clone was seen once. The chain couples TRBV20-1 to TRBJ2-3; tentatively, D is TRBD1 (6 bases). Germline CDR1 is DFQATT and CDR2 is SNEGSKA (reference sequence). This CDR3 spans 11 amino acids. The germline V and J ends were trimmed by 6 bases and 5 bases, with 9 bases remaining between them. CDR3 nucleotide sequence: TGCAGTGCCTCGGGACAAGATACGCAGTATTTT. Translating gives CSASGQDTQYF.

The CDR3 is CASSMKPGTSTDTQYF. The CDR3 DNA reads as TGTGCCAGTAGTATGAAACCCGGTACTAGCACAGATACGCAGTATTTT. The rearrangement links TRBV19 to TRBJ2-3; D not resolved. Germline V lookup: CDR1 LNHDA, CDR2 SQIVND (reference sequence). Trimming took off 3 bases at V and 0 bases at J, with 13 bases between the two ends. The CDR3 is 16 residues long.

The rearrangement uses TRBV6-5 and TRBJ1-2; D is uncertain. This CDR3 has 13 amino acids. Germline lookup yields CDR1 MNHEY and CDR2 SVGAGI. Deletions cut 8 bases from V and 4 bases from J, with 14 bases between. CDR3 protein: CASERTSGYGYTF. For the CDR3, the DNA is TGTGCCAGCGAGCGGACGTCTGGCTATGGCTACACCTTC.

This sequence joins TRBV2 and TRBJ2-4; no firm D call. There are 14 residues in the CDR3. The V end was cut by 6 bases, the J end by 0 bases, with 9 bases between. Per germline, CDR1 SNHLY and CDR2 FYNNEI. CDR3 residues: CASSSSLAKNIQYF. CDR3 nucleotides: TGTGCCAGCAGCTCGAGTCTAGCCAAAAACATTCAGTACTTC.

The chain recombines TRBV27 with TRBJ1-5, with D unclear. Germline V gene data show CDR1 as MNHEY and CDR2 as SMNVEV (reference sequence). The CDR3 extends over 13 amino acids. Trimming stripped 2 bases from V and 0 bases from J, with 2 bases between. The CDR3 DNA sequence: TGTGCCAGCAGTTTACTTAGCAATCAGCCCCAGCATTTT. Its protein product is CASSLLSNQPQHF.

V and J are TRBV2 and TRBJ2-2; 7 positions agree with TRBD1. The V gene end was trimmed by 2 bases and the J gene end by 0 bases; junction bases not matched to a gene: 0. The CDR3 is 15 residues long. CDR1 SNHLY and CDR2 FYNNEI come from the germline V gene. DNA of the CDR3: TGTGCCAGCAGTGAAACAGGGGCGAACACCGGGGAGCTGTTTTTT. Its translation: CASSETGANTGELFF. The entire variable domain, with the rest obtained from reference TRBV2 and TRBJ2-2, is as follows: EPEVTQTPSHQVTQMGQEVILRCVPISNHLYFYWYRQILGQKVEFLVSFYNNEISEKSEIFDDQFSVERPDGSNFTLKIRSTKLEDSAMYFCASSETGANTGELFFGEGSRLTVL.

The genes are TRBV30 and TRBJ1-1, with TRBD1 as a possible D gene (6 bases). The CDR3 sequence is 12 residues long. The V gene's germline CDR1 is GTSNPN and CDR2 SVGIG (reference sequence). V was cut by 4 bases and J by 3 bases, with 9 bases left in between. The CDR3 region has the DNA TGTGCCTGGAACAGGGACGACACTGAAGCTTTCTTT. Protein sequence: CAWNRDDTEAFF.

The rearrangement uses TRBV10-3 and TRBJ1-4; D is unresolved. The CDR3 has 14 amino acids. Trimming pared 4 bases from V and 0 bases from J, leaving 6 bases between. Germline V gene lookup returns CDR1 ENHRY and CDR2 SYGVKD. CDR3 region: CAISVSATNEKLFF. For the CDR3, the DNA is TGTGCCATCAGTGTTTCGGCAACTAATGAAAAACTGTTTTTT.

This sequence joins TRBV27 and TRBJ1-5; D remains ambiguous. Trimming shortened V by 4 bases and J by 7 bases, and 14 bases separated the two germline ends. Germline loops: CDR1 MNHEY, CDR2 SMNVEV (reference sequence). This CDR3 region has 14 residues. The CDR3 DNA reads TGTGCCAGCAGTTCGGCCTTTGAGGAACAGCCCCAGCATTTT. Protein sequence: CASSSAFEEQPQHF.

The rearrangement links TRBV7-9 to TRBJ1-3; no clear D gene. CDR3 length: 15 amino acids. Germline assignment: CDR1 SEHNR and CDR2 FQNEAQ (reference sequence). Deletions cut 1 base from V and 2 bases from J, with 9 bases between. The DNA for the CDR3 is TGTGCCAGCAGCTTAGGCAACTACGCTGGAAACACCATATATTTT. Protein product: CASSLGNYAGNTIYF.

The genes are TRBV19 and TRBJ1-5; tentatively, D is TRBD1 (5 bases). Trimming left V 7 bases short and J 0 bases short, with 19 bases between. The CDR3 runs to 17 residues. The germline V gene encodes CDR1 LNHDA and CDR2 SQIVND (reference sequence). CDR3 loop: CASTPTPGTYSNQPQHF. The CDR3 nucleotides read TGTGCCAGTACCCCCACTCCCGGGACTTATAGCAATCAGCCCCAGCATTTT.

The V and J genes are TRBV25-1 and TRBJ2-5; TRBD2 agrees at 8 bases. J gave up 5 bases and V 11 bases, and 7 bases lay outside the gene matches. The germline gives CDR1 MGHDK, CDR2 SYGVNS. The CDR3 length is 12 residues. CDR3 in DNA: TGTGCCTCTGCCACGGGGGGGGAGACCCAGTACTTC. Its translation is CASATGGETQYF.

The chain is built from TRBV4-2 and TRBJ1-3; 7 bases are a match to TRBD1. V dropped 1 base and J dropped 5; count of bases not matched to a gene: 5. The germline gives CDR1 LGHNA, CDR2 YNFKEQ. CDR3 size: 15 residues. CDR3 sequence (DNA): TGTGCCAGCAGCCAAGTAACAGGGGTCAGAAACACCATATATTTT. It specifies CASSQVTGVRNTIYF.

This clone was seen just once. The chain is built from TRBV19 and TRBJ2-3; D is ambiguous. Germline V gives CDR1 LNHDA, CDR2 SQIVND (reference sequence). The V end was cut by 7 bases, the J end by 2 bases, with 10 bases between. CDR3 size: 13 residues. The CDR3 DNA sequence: TGTGCCAGTATCCGAGAATACACAGATACGCAGTATTTT. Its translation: CASIREYTDTQYF. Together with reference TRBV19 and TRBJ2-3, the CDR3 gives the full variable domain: DGGITQSPKYLFRKEGQNVTLSCEQNLNHDAMYWYRQDPGQGLRLIYYSQIVNDFQKGDIAEGYSVSREKKESFPLTVTSAQKNPTAFYLCASIREYTDTQYFGPGTRLTVL.

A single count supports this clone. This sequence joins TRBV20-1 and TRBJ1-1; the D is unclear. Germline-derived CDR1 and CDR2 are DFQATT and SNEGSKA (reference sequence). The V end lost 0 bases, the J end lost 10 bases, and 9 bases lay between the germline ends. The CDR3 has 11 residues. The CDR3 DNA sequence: TGCAGTGCTAGAGATCTGCGGAGAGCTTTCTTT. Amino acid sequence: CSARDLRRAFF.

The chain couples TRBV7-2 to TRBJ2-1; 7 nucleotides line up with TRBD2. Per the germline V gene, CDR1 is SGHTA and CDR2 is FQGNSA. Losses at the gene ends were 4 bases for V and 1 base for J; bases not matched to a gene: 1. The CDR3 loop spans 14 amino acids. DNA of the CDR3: TGTGCCAGCAGCTCGGGAGGTTCCTACAATGAGCAGTTCTTC. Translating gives CASSSGGSYNEQFF.

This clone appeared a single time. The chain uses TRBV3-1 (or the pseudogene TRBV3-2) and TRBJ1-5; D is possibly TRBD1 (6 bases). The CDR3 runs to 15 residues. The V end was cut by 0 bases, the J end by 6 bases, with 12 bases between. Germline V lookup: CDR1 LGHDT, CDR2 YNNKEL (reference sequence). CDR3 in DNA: TGTGCCAGCAGCCAAGACACAGGGTCGGGTCAGCCCCAGCATTTT. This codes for CASSQDTGSGQPQHF.

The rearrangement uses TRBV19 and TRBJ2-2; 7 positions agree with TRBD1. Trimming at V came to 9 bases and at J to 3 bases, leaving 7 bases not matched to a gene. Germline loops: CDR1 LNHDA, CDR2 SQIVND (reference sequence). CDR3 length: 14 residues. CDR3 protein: CASRVTGYTGELFF. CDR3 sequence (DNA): TGTGCCAGCCGGGTGACAGGGTACACCGGGGAGCTGTTTTTT.

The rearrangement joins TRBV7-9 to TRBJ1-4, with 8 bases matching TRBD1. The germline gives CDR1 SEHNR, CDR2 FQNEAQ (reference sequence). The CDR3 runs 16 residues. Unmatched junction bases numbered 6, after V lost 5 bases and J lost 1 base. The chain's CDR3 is CASSQGQGRTNEKLFF. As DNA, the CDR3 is TGTGCCAGCAGCCAAGGACAGGGTAGAACTAATGAAAAACTGTTTTTT.

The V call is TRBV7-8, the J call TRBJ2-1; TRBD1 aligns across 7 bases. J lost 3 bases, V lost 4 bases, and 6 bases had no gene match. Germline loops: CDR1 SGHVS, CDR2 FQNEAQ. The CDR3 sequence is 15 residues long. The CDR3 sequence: CASSSQTGYYNEQFF. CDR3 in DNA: TGTGCCAGCAGCTCGCAGACAGGGTACTACAATGAGCAGTTCTTC.

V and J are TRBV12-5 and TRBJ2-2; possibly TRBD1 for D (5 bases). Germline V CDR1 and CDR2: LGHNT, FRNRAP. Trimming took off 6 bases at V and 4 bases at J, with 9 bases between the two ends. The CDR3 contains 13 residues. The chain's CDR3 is CASGQGSTGELFF. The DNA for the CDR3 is TGTGCTAGTGGGCAGGGTAGCACCGGGGAGCTGTTTTTT.

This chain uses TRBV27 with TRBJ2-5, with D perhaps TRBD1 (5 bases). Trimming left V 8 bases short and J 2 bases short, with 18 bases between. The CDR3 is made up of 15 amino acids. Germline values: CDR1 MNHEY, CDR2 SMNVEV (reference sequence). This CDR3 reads CASAETSGWQETQYF. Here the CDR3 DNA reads TGTGCCAGCGCTGAAACCTCAGGGTGGCAAGAGACCCAGTACTTC.